The clone carrying this T cell receptor beta chain was detected many times. Its antigen is still unknown. The CDR3 totals 12 residues. Deletions cut 6 bases from V and 0 bases from J, with 8 bases between. The germline V gene encodes CDR1 GTSNPN and CDR2 SVGIG (reference sequence). This sample stems from a study of T cell repertoires in cytomegalovirus infection. As for the study in general: Matching HLA type, along with CMV infection, was indicated by public TCR beta signatures. General study results and limits: Across the ex vivo response, the dominant clonotypes were HLA-C-restricted CMV-specific TCR beta clonotypes. Adding up the frequency of public TCR beta families identified people who carried CMV plus the relevant HLA.

TCRdb independently ran MiXCR on the reads; one entry per CDR3 protein. The repertoire has 200,000 to 250,000 distinct CDR3 sequences, roughly 6.5% of them found once; the top ten carry more than 5.5%. This TCR was recovered from a human donor in good health (CMV status not recorded). Some clones in this sample may be carry-over from other donors' samples. This chain connects TRBV30 to TRBJ1-1, with D hard to call. The sequenced sample was PBMCs. The CDR3 is CACHVMNTEAFF. The CDR3 DNA follows: TGTGCCTGCCACGTAATGAACACTGAAGCTTTCTTT.